Listed here are 23 T cell receptor beta chains from one sample, sequenced in a study of Graves' ophthalmopathy and Graves' hyperthyroidism. CDR3 regions of TCR beta were amplified from RNA transcripts. HTBI primers were employed in first-round RT-PCR, then a second-round multiplex PCR followed. MiXCR was run by TCRdb on the multiplex PCR reads, yielding one entry per CDR3 protein. The sample contains a few hundred thousand distinct CDR3 sequences, approximately 20% of which appear only once. The sample consisted of peripheral blood. These receptors were collected from a young woman with Graves' ophthalmopathy.

Many counts were recorded for this clonotype. The CDR3: CSAHIPGQEADTQYF. CDR3 sequence (DNA): TGCAGTGCCCACATTCCGGGACAGGAGGCAGATACGCAGTATTTT. The chain links TRBV20-1 to TRBJ2-3, with 8 bases fitting TRBD1. V trimming: 6 bases; J trimming: 4 bases; junction bases outside the gene matches: 12. The CDR3 spans 15 residues. The germline V gene has CDR1 DFQATT and CDR2 SNEGSKA (reference sequence).

This clonotype was observed many times. A read error may explain this, as a much larger clone is one base away. As the CDR3 is not closed by the conserved phenylalanine or tryptophan, this likely results from a read error. The chain has TRBV6-2 or TRBV6-3 and TRBJ2-7; the match to TRBD1 covers 10 bases. V lost 0 bases to trimming and J lost 4 bases; unmatched junction nucleotides: 0. Germline V gene data show CDR1 as MNHEY and CDR2 as SVGEGT. The CDR3 covers 14 residues. The CDR3 sequence is CASSYSGQGYEQYL. CDR3 in DNA: TGTGCCAGCAGTTACTCGGGACAGGGGTACGAGCAGTACCTC.

Concerning this clonotype: A much larger clone is a single base away; this may be a read error. The gene calls are TRBV30 and TRBJ1-3, with 7 bases aligning to TRBD1. V lost 7 bases and J lost 4; bases outside the gene matches: 13. Germline V gene lookup returns CDR1 GTSNPN and CDR2 SVGIG (reference sequence). This CDR3 spans 15 amino acids. CDR3 loop: CASTGATVWGNTIYF. CDR3 nucleotide sequence: TGTGCCTCCACAGGGGCCACCGTTTGGGGAAACACCATATATTTT.

This clonotype has at least ten counts. V usage is TRBV12-3 or TRBV12-4 and J usage is TRBJ2-2; D may be TRBD2 (5 bases). Trimming removed 8 bases at V and 2 bases at J, with 9 bases between. The CDR3 runs to 13 residues. The CDR3 DNA reads TGTGCCAGCCATCGGGATAACACCGGGGAGCTGTTTTTT. Its translation: CASHRDNTGELFF.

The table lists this clonotype with many counts. V is TRBV20-1 and J is TRBJ1-2; 7 positions match TRBD1. CDR1 and CDR2 (germline): DFQATT, SNEGSKA (reference sequence). V gave up 5 bases and J gave up 4 bases; unmatched junction bases: 10. The CDR3 spans 14 residues. DNA for the CDR3: TGCAGTGCTTCTCGACAGGGTGATTCCTATGGCTACACCTTC. It translates to CSASRQGDSYGYTF.

At least ten counts were recorded for this clonotype. The chain links TRBV6-5 to TRBJ1-1; 8 bases are shared with TRBD1. Germline V gives CDR1 MNHEY, CDR2 SVGAGI. The CDR3 runs 16 residues. V was clipped by 0 bases and J by 0 bases; unmatched bases: 3. The CDR3 coding sequence is TGTGCCAGCAGTTACTCTACAGGGGGTTTGAACACTGAAGCTTTCTTT. Residues: CASSYSTGGLNTEAFF.

There are many counts of this clonotype. The chain is built from TRBV28 and TRBJ1-1, with no clear D. Trimming pared 7 bases from V and 4 bases from J, leaving 13 bases between. The CDR3 is 13 amino acids. CDR1 MDHEN and CDR2 SYDVKM come from the germline V gene. For the CDR3, the DNA is TGTGCCAGCAAACGCGCAGGCGGCACTGAAGCTTTCTTT. Residues: CASKRAGGTEAFF.

This clonotype was recorded at least ten times. The chain is built from TRBV20-1 and TRBJ1-1; maybe TRBD1 (5 bases). CDR3 length equals 12 residues. Germline loops: CDR1 DFQATT, CDR2 SNEGSKA (reference sequence). V was trimmed by 6 bases and J by 1 base, leaving 9 bases between them. The CDR3 nucleotides read TGCAGTGCACCTACAGGGAACACTGAAGCTTTCTTT. Protein sequence: CSAPTGNTEAFF.

The sample holds many counts of this clonotype. J is TRBJ2-5 and V is TRBV7-2; D might be TRBD2 (6 bases). The V end lost 5 bases, the J end lost 2 bases, and 9 bases lay between the germline ends. Germline CDR1 and CDR2: SGHTA and FQGNSA. The length of the CDR3 is 13 residues. The CDR3 sequence is CASSARGQETQYF. In DNA, the CDR3 is TGTGCCAGCAGCGCCCGGGGGCAAGAGACCCAGTACTTC.

The sample holds many counts of this clonotype. The chain couples TRBV2 to TRBJ1-2; no clear D. V was trimmed by 8 bases and J by 8 bases, leaving 21 bases between them. Per the germline V gene, CDR1 is SNHLY and CDR2 is FYNNEI. The CDR3 contains 14 residues. This CDR3 reads CASRTDGPTYGYTF. CDR3 coding DNA: TGTGCCAGCCGAACGGACGGCCCCACGTACGGCTACACCTTC.

This clonotype appeared many times. V and J are TRBV7-2 and TRBJ2-4; D may be TRBD1 (6 bases). The ends were cut back, 3 bases at V and 5 bases at J, with 8 bases in the middle. Germline V gene lookup returns CDR1 SGHTA and CDR2 FQGNSA. This CDR3 region has 13 residues. CDR3 bases: TGTGCCAGCAGCTTGCGGACAGAAAACATTCAGTACTTC. Amino acid sequence: CASSLRTENIQYF.

The rearrangement uses TRBV6-5 and TRBJ2-4; D is tentatively TRBD1 or TRBD2 (5 bases each). The CDR3 consists of 13 residues. Trimming shortened V by 6 bases and J by 6 bases, and 12 bases separated the two germline ends. Germline CDR1 MNHEY, CDR2 SVGAGI. CDR3 sequence: CASRPGGRNIQYF. CDR3 nucleotides: TGTGCCAGCAGGCCTGGGGGTAGAAACATTCAGTACTTC.

The chain joins TRBV18 to TRBJ1-2; no clear D gene. The germline gives CDR1 KGHSH, CDR2 LQKENI. This CDR3 contains 14 residues. V gave up 6 bases and J gave up 4 bases, with 15 bases separating them. CDR3 coding DNA: TGTGCCAGCTCCCTCAGACAAGGGCCCTATGGCTACACCTTC. Protein: CASSLRQGPYGYTF. The entire variable domain, with the rest obtained from reference TRBV18 and TRBJ1-2, is as follows: NAGVMQNPRHLVRRRGQEARLRCSPMKGHSHVYWYRQLPEEGLKFMVYLQKENIIDESGMPKERFSAEFPKEGPSILRIQQVVRGDSAAYFCASSLRQGPYGYTFGSGTRLTVV.

This clonotype has ten or more counts. The rearrangement links TRBV7-8 to TRBJ1-1; possibly TRBD1 for D (5 bases). The CDR3 loop spans 15 amino acids. The germline CDR1 and CDR2 sequences are SGHVS and FQNEAQ. Trimming pared 2 bases from V and 1 base from J, leaving 11 bases between. CDR3 sequence reads: CASSLLVRGNTEAFF. In nucleotides, the CDR3 is TGTGCCAGCAGCTTACTAGTTAGGGGGAACACTGAAGCTTTCTTT.

This clonotype occurred many times. The chain uses TRBV5-1 and TRBJ2-6, with TRBD2 as a possible D gene (7 bases). CDR3 length: 16 residues. Germline CDR1 and CDR2: SGHRS and YFSETQ. V shed 4 bases and J shed 0 bases, with 11 bases lying between them. The CDR3 sequence: CASSPRGGSGANVLTF. The DNA of the CDR3 is TGCGCCAGCAGCCCGAGGGGGGGCTCTGGGGCCAACGTCCTGACTTTC.

The sample holds many counts of this clonotype. The rearrangement joins TRBV5-6 to TRBJ1-1, with D hard to call. V shed 4 bases and J shed 0 bases, with 13 bases lying between them. Germline-derived CDR1 and CDR2 are SGHDT and YYEEEE. The CDR3 extends over 15 amino acids. The chain's CDR3 is CASSLTAGLNTEAFF. The CDR3, as DNA: TGTGCCAGCAGCCTGACGGCAGGATTGAACACTGAAGCTTTCTTT. The whole variable domain, remainder taken from reference TRBV5-6 and TRBJ1-1, is DAGVTQSPTHLIKTRGQQVTLRCSPKSGHDTVSWYQQALGQGPQFIFQYYEEEERQRGNFPDRFSGHQFPNYSSELNVNALLLGDSALYLCASSLTAGLNTEAFFGQGTRLTVV.

This clonotype was observed at least ten times. This chain joins TRBV28 and TRBJ1-1; D is unclear. The CDR3 has 13 amino acids. Trimming took off 11 bases at V and 11 bases at J, with 24 bases between the two ends. Germline V gene lookup returns CDR1 MDHEN and CDR2 SYDVKM. CDR3: CACTLSAPIRAFF. CDR3 sequence (DNA): TGTGCCTGCACCTTGTCAGCTCCGATCAGGGCTTTCTTT.

This clonotype showed up just once. The chain recombines TRBV5-1 with TRBJ2-7, with D possibly TRBD1 on 6 matching bases. V lost 4 bases to trimming and J lost 2 bases, with 16 bases between them. CDR3 length: 15 residues. Looked up from germline, CDR1 is SGHRS and CDR2 is YFSETQ. CDR3 residues: CASSLDGGLPYEQYF. The CDR3 DNA follows: TGCGCCAGCAGCCTGGATGGGGGCTTGCCCTACGAGCAGTACTTC.

The V call is TRBV7-2, the J call TRBJ2-5, with D maybe TRBD1 (6 bases). The CDR3 length is 12 residues. V lost 6 bases, J lost 5 bases, and 10 bases lay in between. The V gene's germline CDR1 is SGHTA and CDR2 FQGNSA. The CDR3 sequence: CASRKQGETQYF. In DNA, the CDR3 is TGTGCCAGCAGGAAACAGGGCGAGACCCAGTACTTC.

This clonotype was counted many times. This sequence joins TRBV6-2 or TRBV6-3 and TRBJ1-1, with a tentative D call TRBD1 (6 bases). This CDR3 is 12 amino acids long. Germline values: CDR1 MNHEY, CDR2 SVGEGT. Trimming removed 5 bases at V and 10 bases at J, with 14 bases between. The CDR3 coding sequence is TGTGCCAGCAGTCCATCGACAGGACGAGCTTTCTTT. Translated: CASSPSTGRAFF.

This clonotype was counted many times. This chain links TRBV7-9 with TRBJ2-7, with 9 bases that match TRBD1. Unmatched junction bases numbered 11, after V lost 2 bases and J lost 3 bases. CDR1 and CDR2 (germline): SEHNR, FQNEAQ (reference sequence). This CDR3 has 17 residues. For the CDR3, the DNA is TGTGCCAGCAGCTTACCCGGGGACAGGGCGGACGTCTACGAGCAGTACTTC. Its translation is CASSLPGDRADVYEQYF. Full variable domain (remainder filled in from reference TRBV7-9 and TRBJ2-7): DTGVSQNPRHKITKRGQNVTFRCDPISEHNRLYWYRQTLGQGPEFLTYFQNEAQLEKSRLLSDRFSAERPKGSFSTLEIQRTEQGDSAMYLCASSLPGDRADVYEQYFGPGTRLTVT.

This clonotype occurred once. This chain connects TRBV6-1 to TRBJ1-3, with 8 bases lining up with TRBD1. The germline V gene encodes CDR1 MNHNS and CDR2 SASEGT. V lost 3 bases, J lost 4 bases, and 2 bases stayed unmatched. CDR3 length: 14 amino acids. The CDR3 protein is CASSDRGQGNTIYF. CDR3 in DNA: TGTGCCAGCAGTGACAGGGGGCAAGGAAACACCATATATTTT.

This clonotype was counted at least ten times. The chain is built from TRBV6-5 and TRBJ1-2; possibly TRBD1 for D (6 bases). CDR3 length equals 14 residues. Per germline, CDR1 MNHEY and CDR2 SVGAGI. V lost 7 bases and J 4 bases, leaving 16 bases between the germline ends. The CDR3 sequence is CASIPGHPFYGYTF. In DNA, the CDR3 is TGTGCCAGCATACCGGGACATCCATTCTATGGCTACACCTTC.